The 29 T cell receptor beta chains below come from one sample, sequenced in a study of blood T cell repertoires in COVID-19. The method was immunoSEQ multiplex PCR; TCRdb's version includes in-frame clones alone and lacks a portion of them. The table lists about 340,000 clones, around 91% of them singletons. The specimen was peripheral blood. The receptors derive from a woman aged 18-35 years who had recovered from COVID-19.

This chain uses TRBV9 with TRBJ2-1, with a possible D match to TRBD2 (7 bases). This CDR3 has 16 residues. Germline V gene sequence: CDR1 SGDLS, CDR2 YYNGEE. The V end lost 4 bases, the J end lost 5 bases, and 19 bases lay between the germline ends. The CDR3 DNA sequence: TGTGCCAGCAGCCCCTTAGCGGGCCACAGGGACAATGAGCAGTTCTTC. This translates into CASSPLAGHRDNEQFF.

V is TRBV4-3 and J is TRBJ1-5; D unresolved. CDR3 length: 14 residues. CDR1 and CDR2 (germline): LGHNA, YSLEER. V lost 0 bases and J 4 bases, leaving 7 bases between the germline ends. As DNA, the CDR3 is TGCGCCAGCAGCCAAGATTCGAGGAATCAGCCCCAGCATTTT. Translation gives CASSQDSRNQPQHF.

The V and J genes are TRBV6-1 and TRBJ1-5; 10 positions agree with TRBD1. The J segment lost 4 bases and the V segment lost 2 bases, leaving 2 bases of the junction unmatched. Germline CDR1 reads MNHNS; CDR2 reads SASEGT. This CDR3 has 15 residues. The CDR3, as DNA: TGTGCCAGCAGTGAACGGACAGGGGGGAATCAGCCCCAGCATTTT. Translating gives CASSERTGGNQPQHF.

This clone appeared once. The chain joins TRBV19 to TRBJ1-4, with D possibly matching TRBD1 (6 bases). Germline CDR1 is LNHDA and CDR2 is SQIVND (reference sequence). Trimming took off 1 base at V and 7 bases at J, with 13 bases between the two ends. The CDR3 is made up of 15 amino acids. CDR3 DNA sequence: TGTGCCAGTAGTATAGCCCAGGGGAAGTTTGAAAAACTGTTTTTT. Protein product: CASSIAQGKFEKLFF. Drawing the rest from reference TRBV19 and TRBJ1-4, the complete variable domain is DGGITQSPKYLFRKEGQNVTLSCEQNLNHDAMYWYRQDPGQGLRLIYYSQIVNDFQKGDIAEGYSVSREKKESFPLTVTSAQKNPTAFYLCASSIAQGKFEKLFFGSGTQLSVL.

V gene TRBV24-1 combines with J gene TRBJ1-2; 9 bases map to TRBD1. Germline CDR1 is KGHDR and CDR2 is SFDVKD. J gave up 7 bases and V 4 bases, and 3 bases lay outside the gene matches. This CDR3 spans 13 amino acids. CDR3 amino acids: CATSDRGQGGYTF. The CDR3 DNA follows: TGTGCCACCAGTGACCGGGGACAGGGTGGCTACACCTTC.

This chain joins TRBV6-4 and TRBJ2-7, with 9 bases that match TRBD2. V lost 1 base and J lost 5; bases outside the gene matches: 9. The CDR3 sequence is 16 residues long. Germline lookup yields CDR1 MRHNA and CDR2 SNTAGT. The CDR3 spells CASSDCLAGIPHEQYV. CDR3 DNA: TGTGCCAGCAGTGACTGTCTAGCGGGAATCCCCCACGAGCAGTACGTC.

Here the CDR3 DNA reads TGCGCCAGCAGCCCCAGGTGGGGCGTAAGATCAGAGACCCAGTACTTC. Protein: CASSPRWGVRSETQYF. The chain joins TRBV5-1 to TRBJ2-5; weak D call: TRBD1 (5 bases). V dropped 4 bases and J dropped 4 bases, with 20 bases sitting between them. Germline CDR1 is SGHRS and CDR2 is YFSETQ. This CDR3 has 16 amino acids.

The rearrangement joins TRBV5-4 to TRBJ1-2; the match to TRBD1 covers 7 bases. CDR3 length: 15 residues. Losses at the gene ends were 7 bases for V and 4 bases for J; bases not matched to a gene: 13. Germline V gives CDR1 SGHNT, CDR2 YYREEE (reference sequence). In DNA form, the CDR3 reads TGTGCCAGCTCAAGACAAACAGGGGCCGGCTATGGCTACACCTTC. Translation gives CASSRQTGAGYGYTF.

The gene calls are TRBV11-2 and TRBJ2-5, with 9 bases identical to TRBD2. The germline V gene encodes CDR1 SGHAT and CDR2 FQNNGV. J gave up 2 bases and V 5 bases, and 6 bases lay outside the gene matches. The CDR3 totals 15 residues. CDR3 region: CASSRQTSGQETQYF. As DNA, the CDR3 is TGTGCCAGCAGCCGACAGACTAGCGGTCAAGAGACCCAGTACTTC.

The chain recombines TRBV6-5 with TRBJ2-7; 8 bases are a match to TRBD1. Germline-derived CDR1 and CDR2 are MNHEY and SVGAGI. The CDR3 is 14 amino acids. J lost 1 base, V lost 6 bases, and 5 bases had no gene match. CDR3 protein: CASRRQGASYEQYV. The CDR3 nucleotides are TGTGCCAGCAGACGCCAGGGGGCTTCCTACGAGCAGTACGTC.

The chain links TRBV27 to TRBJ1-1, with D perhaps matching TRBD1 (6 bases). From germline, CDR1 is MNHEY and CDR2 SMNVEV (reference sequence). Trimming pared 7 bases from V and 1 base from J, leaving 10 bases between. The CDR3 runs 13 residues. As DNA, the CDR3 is TGTGCCAGCACGCAGGGGAGGAACACTGAAGCTTTCTTT. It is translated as CASTQGRNTEAFF.

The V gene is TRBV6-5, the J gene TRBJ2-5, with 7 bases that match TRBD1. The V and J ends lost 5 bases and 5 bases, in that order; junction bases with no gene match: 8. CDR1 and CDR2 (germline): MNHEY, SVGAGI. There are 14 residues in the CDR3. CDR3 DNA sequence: TGTGCCAGCAGTCGCTCAGGGGGTTTTGAGACCCAGTACTTC. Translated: CASSRSGGFETQYF.

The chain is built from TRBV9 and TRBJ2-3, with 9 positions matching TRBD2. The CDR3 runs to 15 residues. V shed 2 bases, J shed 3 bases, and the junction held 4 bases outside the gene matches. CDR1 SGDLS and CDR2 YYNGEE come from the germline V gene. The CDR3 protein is CASSVLAGHTDTQYF. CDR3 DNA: TGTGCCAGCAGCGTCCTAGCGGGACATACAGATACGCAGTATTTT.

CDR3 nucleotides: TGCAGTGCTAGTGACGGGAGTACCCACGAGCAGTACGTC. Its translation: CSASDGSTHEQYV. The chain carries TRBV20-1 and TRBJ2-7, with a weak D call TRBD2 (6 bases). The V end lost 3 bases, the J end lost 5 bases, and 14 bases lay between the germline ends. The CDR3 loop spans 13 amino acids. Germline V CDR1 and CDR2: DFQATT, SNEGSKA (reference sequence).

The CDR3, as DNA: TGTGCCAGCAGCTTGGCCCGGGAGCTCAACAATGAGCAGTTCTTC. This gives the protein CASSLARELNNEQFF. V and J are TRBV5-4 and TRBJ2-1, with D perhaps TRBD2 (6 bases). V lost 0 bases and J 5 bases, leaving 12 bases between the germline ends. CDR1 and CDR2 from the germline V gene are SGHNT and YYREEE (reference sequence). The CDR3 runs to 15 residues.

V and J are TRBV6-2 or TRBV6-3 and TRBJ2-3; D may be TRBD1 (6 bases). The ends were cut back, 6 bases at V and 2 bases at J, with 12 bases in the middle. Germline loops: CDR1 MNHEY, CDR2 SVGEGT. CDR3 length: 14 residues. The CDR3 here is CASSSRGSTDTQYF. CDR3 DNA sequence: TGTGCCAGCAGCTCCAGGGGCTCCACAGATACGCAGTATTTT.

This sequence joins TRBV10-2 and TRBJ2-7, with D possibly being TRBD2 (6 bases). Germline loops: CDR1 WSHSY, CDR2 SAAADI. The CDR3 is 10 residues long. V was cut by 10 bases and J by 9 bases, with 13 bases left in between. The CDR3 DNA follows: TGCGCCACCGGCCAGGGAGGGCAGTACGTC. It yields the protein CATGQGGQYV.

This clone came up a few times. CDR3 amino acids: CASSLGAGGPGGEKLFF. The DNA of the CDR3 is TGTGCCAGCAGCTTAGGAGCCGGGGGACCCGGAGGTGAAAAACTGTTTTTT. The chain joins TRBV7-9 to TRBJ1-4; D possibly corresponds to TRBD1 (5 bases). This CDR3 region has 17 residues. The ends were cut back, 1 base at V and 7 bases at J, with 19 bases in the middle. Germline loops: CDR1 SEHNR, CDR2 FQNEAQ (reference sequence).

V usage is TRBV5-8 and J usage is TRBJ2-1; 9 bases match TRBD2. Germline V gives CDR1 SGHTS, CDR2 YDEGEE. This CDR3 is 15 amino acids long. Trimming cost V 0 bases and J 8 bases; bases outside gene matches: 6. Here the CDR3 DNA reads TGTGCCAGCAGCTTGGAGGCGGGAGGGCCCCATGAGCAGTTCTTC. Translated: CASSLEAGGPHEQFF.

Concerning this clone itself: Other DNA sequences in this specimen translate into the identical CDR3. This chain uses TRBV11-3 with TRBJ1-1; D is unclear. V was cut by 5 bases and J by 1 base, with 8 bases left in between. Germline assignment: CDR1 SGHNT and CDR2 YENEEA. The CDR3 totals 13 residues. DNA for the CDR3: TGTGCCAGCAGCCCCCGCGCGAACACTGAAGCTTTCTTT. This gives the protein CASSPRANTEAFF.

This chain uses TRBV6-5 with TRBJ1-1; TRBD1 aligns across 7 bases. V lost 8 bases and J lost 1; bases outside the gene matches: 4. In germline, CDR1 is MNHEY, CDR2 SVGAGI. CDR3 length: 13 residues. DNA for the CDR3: TGTGCCAGCCAGACAGGGAGGAACACTGAAGCTTTCTTT. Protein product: CASQTGRNTEAFF.

CDR3 amino acids: CASGYPKVAGVGETQYF. CDR3 sequence (DNA): TGTGCTAGTGGTTACCCTAAGGTAGCGGGAGTGGGTGAGACCCAGTACTTC. The rearrangement joins TRBV12-5 to TRBJ2-5; TRBD2 aligns across 9 bases. The trim removed 4 bases at V and 5 bases at J, leaving 14 bases unmatched. This CDR3 comprises 17 residues. CDR1 is LGHNT and CDR2 is FRNRAP in the germline V gene. Drawing the rest from reference TRBV12-5 and TRBJ2-5, the complete variable domain is DARVTQTPRHKVTEMGQEVTMRCQPILGHNTVFWYRQTMMQGLELLAYFRNRAPLDDSGMPKDRFSAEMPDATLATLKIQPSEPRDSAVYFCASGYPKVAGVGETQYFGPGTRLLVL.

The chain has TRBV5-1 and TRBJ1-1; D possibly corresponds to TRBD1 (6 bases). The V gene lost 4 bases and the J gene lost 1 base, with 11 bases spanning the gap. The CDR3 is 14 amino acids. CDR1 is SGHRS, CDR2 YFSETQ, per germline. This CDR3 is CASSGQRPNTEAFF. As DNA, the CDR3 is TGCGCCAGCAGCGGACAGAGACCGAACACTGAAGCTTTCTTT.

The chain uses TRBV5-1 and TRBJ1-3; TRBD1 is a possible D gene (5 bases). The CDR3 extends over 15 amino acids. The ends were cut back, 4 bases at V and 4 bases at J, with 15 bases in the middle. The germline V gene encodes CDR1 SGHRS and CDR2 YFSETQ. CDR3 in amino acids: CASSPGGGSGNTIYF. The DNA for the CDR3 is TGCGCCAGCAGCCCCGGCGGGGGGAGCGGAAACACCATATATTTT.

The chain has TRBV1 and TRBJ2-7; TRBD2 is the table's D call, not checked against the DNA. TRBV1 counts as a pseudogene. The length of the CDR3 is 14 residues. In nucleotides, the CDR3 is TGCACCAGCAGCCAAGAACGGGGGGCTTACGAGCAGTACGTC. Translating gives CTSSQERGAYEQYV.

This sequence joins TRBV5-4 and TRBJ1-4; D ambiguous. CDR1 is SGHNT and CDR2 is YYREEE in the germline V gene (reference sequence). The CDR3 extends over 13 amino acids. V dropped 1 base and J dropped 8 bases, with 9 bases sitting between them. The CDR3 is CASSLYPGEKLFF. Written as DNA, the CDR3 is TGTGCCAGCAGCTTGTACCCGGGAGAAAAACTGTTTTTT.

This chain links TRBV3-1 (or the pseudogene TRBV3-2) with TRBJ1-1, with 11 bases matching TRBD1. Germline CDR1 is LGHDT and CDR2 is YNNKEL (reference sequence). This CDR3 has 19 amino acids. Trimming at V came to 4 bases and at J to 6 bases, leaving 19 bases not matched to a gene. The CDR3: CASSPGLGTGGVRNSEAFF. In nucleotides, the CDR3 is TGTGCCAGCAGCCCCGGACTCGGGACAGGGGGGGTGCGAAACTCTGAAGCTTTCTTT.

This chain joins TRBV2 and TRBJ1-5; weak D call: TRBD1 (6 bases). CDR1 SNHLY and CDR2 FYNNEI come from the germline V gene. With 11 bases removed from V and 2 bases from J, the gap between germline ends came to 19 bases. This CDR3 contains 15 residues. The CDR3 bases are TGTGCCGGAAGCCGGGACAACCAGGGCAATCAGCCCCAGCATTTT. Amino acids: CAGSRDNQGNQPQHF.

CDR3: CASSLTGVQPMQFF. As DNA, the CDR3 is TGTGCCAGCAGCTTAACGGGGGTTCAACCCATGCAGTTCTTC. The rearrangement uses TRBV7-2 and TRBJ2-1; tentatively, D is TRBD2 (6 bases). Trimming stripped 2 bases from V and 12 bases from J, with 17 bases between. CDR1 is SGHTA and CDR2 is FQGNSA in the germline V gene. This CDR3 is 14 amino acids long.